This T cell receptor (beta chain) was captured in a study of CD8 T cells in Susac syndrome. Study outcomes and limitations: The TCR sequencing and HLA analysis in the study involved a relatively small number of individuals, as the study acknowledged.

A word on this clonotype: Its antigen is undetermined.

As judged by recently defined diagnostic criteria, patients with Susac syndrome had definite or probable disease. Bulk CD8+ and CD4+ cells came from magnetic negative isolation; CD8+ TEMRA by FACS. Random hexamers primed reverse transcription of about 0.45 to 1 ug RNA. Using its own MiXCR run on the immunoSEQ multiplex PCR reads, TCRdb lists one record per CDR3 protein. The table shows about 210,000 distinct CDR3 sequences, with around 93% occurring only once. Trimming removed 2 bases at V and 2 bases at J, with 3 bases between. Germline V gene lookup returns CDR1 SQVTM and CDR2 ANQGSEA. This CDR3 has 11 residues.

Sequenced input: CD4+ T cells from PBMCs. The receptor was derived from a human donor with Susac syndrome. The J gene is TRBJ1-2, the V gene TRBV29-1; the D is unclear. The CDR3 protein is CSVEWNYGYTF. CDR3 nucleotide sequence: TGCAGCGTTGAATGGAACTATGGCTACACCTTC.